These T cell receptor beta chains were read from a single sample in a study of shared clonotypes between healthy human individuals. Generated by immunoSEQ multiplex PCR, the TCRdb table keeps only in-frame clones and is missing some. This sample has millions of clones, with about 95% found just once. The source material was naive CD4+ T cells sorted from blood. The receptors were sampled from a man between 18 and 35 years old in good health. Both conserved end residues are part of each CDR3.

J	V	CDR3
TRBJ2-1	TRBV28	CAISDRDNINEQFF
TRBJ1-5	TRBV2	CASSQAQVSPQHF
TRBJ2-4	TRBV4-3	CASSQDLWTESKNIQYF
TRBJ2-3	TRBV9	CASSVGRITDTQYF
TRBJ1-1	TRBV9	CASSVVDRMNTEAFF
TRBJ1-1	TRBV7-2	CASREGQPNTEAFF
TRBJ2-7	TRBV7-9	CASSSQGGPDYEQYF
TRBJ1-2	TRBV5-6	CASSSLNRDRGRKGYGYTF
TRBJ1-1	TRBV5-4	CASRHGISGVLTEAFF
TRBJ2-3	TRBV5-6	CASLSQGTDTQYF
TRBJ1-2	TRBV5-4	CASTLQGPLLGGYTF
TRBJ2-7	TRBV4-1	CASSLTTGLSGGTPYEQYF
TRBJ2-1	TRBV11-2	CASSLAVGVNEQFF
TRBJ1-6	TRBV28	CASSLGVAGTGTLYNSPLHF
TRBJ2-7	TRBV10-1	CASSESDIRGYSEQYF
TRBJ2-7	TRBV4-3	CASSQRGRGSYEQYF
TRBJ1-1	TRBV18	CASSQGTTNTEAFF
TRBJ1-1	TRBV6-6	CASSRQGVNTEAFF
TRBJ2-6	TRBV9	CASSVPRGGCFFVSGANVLTF
TRBJ2-3	TRBV10-1	CASSDRVAGELDTQYF
TRBJ1-1	TRBV6-5	CASNYRAGNTEAFF
TRBJ1-6	TRBV29-1	CSAKEGYGSPLHF